The T cell receptor beta chain under discussion was sequenced for a study of blood T cell repertoires in COVID-19. Overall study context: Spain, Italy and the United States supplied samples that represented acute and convalescent COVID-19. T cells, B-cell-depleted T cells, or PBMCs provided the cDNA or gDNA that served as material.

Methods used by the authors: By means of reference gene primer amplification, nucleated cell counts were estimated. The data were produced by immunoSEQ multiplex PCR, yet TCRdb's version contains in-frame clones alone and is incomplete. V and J calls and clone size are those listed in that table; D and trimming were worked out from the DNA. This table holds hundreds of thousands of clones, over 75% found once. The sequence came from a man in his forties or fifties with active or convalescent COVID-19. Sequencing was done on a sample of peripheral blood.

Here the CDR3 reads CASSFTEAGGANQETQYF. The CDR3 DNA is TGTGCCAGCAGCTTTACAGAAGCAGGCGGGGCGAACCAAGAGACCCAGTACTTC. V is TRBV5-8 and J is TRBJ2-5, with D possibly matching TRBD2 (6 bases). Germline V CDR1 and CDR2: SGHTS, YDEGEE. Between the trimmed V and J ends, which lost 2 bases and 0 bases, there was a span of 20 bases. The CDR3 runs to 18 residues.